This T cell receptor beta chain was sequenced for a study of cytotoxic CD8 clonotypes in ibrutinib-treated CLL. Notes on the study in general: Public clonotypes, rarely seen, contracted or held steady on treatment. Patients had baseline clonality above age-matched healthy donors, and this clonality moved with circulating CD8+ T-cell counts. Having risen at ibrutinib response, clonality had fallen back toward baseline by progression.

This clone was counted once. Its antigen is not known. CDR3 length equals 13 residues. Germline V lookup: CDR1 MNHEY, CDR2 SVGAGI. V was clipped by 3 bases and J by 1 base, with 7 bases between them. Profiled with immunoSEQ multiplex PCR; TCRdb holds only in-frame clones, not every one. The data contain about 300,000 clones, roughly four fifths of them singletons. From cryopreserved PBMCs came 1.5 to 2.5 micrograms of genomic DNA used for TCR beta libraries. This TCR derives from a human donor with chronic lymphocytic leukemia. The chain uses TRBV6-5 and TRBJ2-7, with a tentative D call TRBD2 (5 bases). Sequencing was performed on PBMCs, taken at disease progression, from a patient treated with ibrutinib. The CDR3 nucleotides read TGTGCCAGCAGTTATGGGGAGTCCTACGAGCAGTACTTC. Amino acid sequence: CASSYGESYEQYF.